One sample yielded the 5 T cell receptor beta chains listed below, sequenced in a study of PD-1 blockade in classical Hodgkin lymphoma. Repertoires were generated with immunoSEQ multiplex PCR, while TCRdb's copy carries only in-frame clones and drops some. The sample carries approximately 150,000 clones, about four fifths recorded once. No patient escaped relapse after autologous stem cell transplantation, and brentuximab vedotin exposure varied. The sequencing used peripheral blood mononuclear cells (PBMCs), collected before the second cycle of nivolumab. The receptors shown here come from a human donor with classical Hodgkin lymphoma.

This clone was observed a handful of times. This CDR3 is CASSLGGPEGYTF. The CDR3 nucleotides are TGCGCCAGCAGCTTAGGGGGACCTGAAGGCTACACCTTC. This chain joins TRBV5-1 and TRBJ1-2, with D perhaps TRBD1 (6 bases). Germline CDR1 reads SGHRS; CDR2 reads YFSETQ. Trimming took off 2 bases at V and 8 bases at J, with 13 bases between the two ends. This CDR3 comprises 13 residues.

CDR3 protein: CASSGRRGLNGTDTQYF. The DNA of the CDR3 is TGTGCCAGCAGTGGGAGGCGGGGGTTAAATGGCACAGATACGCAGTATTTT. The rearrangement joins TRBV6-1 to TRBJ2-3, with 7 bases fitting TRBD2. Germline CDR1 MNHNS, CDR2 SASEGT. CDR3 length equals 17 residues. J was trimmed by 1 base and V by 4 bases; bases with no gene match: 11.

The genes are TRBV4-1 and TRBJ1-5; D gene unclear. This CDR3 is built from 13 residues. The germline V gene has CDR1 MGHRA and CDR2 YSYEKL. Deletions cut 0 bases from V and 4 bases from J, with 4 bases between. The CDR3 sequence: CASSQDPNQPQHF. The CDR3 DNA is TGCGCCAGCAGCCAAGATCCGAATCAGCCCCAGCATTTT.

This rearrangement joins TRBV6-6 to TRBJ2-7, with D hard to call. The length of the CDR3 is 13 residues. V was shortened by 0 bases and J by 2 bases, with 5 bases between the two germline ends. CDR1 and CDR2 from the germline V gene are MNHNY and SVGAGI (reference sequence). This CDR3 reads CASSYSFPYEQYF. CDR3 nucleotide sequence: TGTGCCAGCAGTTACTCTTTCCCCTACGAGCAGTACTTC.

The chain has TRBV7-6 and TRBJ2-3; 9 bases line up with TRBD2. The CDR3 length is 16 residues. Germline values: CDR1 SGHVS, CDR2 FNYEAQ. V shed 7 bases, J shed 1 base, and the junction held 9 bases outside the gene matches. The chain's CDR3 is CASTPVAGAGTDTQYF. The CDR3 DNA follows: TGTGCCAGCACGCCCGTAGCGGGGGCCGGCACAGATACGCAGTATTTT.